Listed here are 27 T cell receptor beta chains from one sample, sequenced in a study of graft-versus-host responses after intestinal transplantation (dated by TCRdb to about 2021). This specimen's time point label, interpreted: postoperative day 105 after intestinal transplantation (dayNNNN = postoperative day). Dithiothreitol, EDTA incubations and collagenase D digestion were used to isolate intraepithelial and lamina propria lymphocytes from graft specimens. Library method: the immunoSEQ multiplex PCR assay. The clones in this table, taken by TCRdb from immuneACCESS, are in-frame only. Not every clone is retained; where verified, under half of the shortfall comes from an unresolved V gene, and the cause of the rest is unknown. This sample lists roughly 3,800 clones; over 70% were detected once. The ten largest account for approximately 7.2% of the sample. The sample in question was ileum tissue, obtained 105 days after intestinal transplantation. The receptors here all came from a human patient who received an intestinal transplant, so some T cells may come from the graft donor.

This rearrangement joins TRBV12-5 to TRBJ1-2; D remains unclear. The CDR3 extends over 11 amino acids. Germline V CDR1 and CDR2: LGHNT, FRNRAP. V was trimmed by 3 bases and J by 3 bases, leaving 2 bases between them. The CDR3 here is CASGLHYGYTF. The CDR3 DNA follows: TGTGCTAGTGGTTTACACTATGGCTACACCTTC.

The gene calls are TRBV4-1 and TRBJ1-2; D gene uncertain. Trimming took 5 bases from V and 4 from J, leaving 23 bases between them. This CDR3 has 17 residues. The germline V gene has CDR1 MGHRA and CDR2 YSYEKL. The CDR3 region has the DNA TGCGCCAGCAGCTATAGTCCCCAGAACCGAAAGACCTATGGCTACACCTTC. Protein product: CASSYSPQNRKTYGYTF.

The rearrangement uses TRBV2 and TRBJ1-6, with D perhaps matching TRBD1 (6 bases). Trimming stripped 7 bases from V and 5 bases from J, with 12 bases between. CDR1 SNHLY and CDR2 FYNNEI come from the germline V gene. The CDR3 covers 14 residues. The CDR3 bases are TGTGCCAGCATTCCGGACAGCGATAATTCACCCCTCCACTTT. Its protein is CASIPDSDNSPLHF.

This chain links TRBV6-4 with TRBJ2-2; no definite D call. CDR1 is MRHNA, CDR2 SNTAGT, per germline. The V and J ends lost 2 bases and 1 base respectively, with 2 bases between them. This CDR3 is 13 amino acids long. CDR3 amino acids: CASSDGNTGELFF. CDR3 nucleotides: TGTGCCAGCAGTGACGGGAACACCGGGGAGCTGTTTTTT.

Points on this clone: Compared with germline, one end of the junction differs, possibly owing to a read error. The gene calls are TRBV4-3 and TRBJ2-4; 9 bases line up with TRBD2. This CDR3 is built from 14 residues. Germline CDR1 LGHNA, CDR2 YSLEER. CDR3 sequence reads: CASSPGLAKNIQCF. The CDR3 DNA follows: TGCGCCAGCAGCCCGGGACTAGCCAAAAACATTCAGTGCTTC.

The chain links TRBV4-2 to TRBJ2-2; D is tentatively TRBD1 or TRBD2 (5 bases each). CDR1 is LGHNA, CDR2 YNFKEQ, per germline. Trimming took 0 bases from V and 0 from J, leaving 5 bases between them. The CDR3 spans 15 residues. The CDR3 protein is CASSQEGANTGELFF. DNA for the CDR3: TGTGCCAGCAGCCAAGAGGGGGCGAACACCGGGGAGCTGTTTTTT.

The chain couples TRBV6-1 to TRBJ2-2; maybe TRBD2 (5 bases). Germline CDR1 is MNHNS and CDR2 is SASEGT. This CDR3 comprises 17 residues. V lost 0 bases, J lost 4 bases, and 15 bases lay in between. CDR3 protein: CASSEALWSSSTGELFF. CDR3 coding DNA: TGTGCCAGCAGTGAAGCGCTTTGGTCTAGCAGCACCGGGGAGCTGTTTTTT.

The chain is built from TRBV4-3 and TRBJ2-2; 11 positions agree with TRBD2. In germline, CDR1 is LGHNA, CDR2 YSLEER. Trimming removed 0 bases from V and 7 bases from J; junction bases left unmatched: 1. The CDR3 contains 15 residues. CDR3 sequence: CASSQDSGGVGELFF. DNA of the CDR3: TGCGCCAGCAGCCAAGATAGCGGGGGGGTCGGGGAGCTGTTTTTT.

The genes are TRBV11-2 and TRBJ2-7; maybe TRBD2 (5 bases). The V and J ends lost 5 bases and 1 base respectively, with 15 bases between them. Germline CDR1 reads SGHAT; CDR2 reads FQNNGV. The CDR3 is made up of 15 amino acids. CDR3 protein: CASSPRPLASYEQYF. CDR3 coding DNA: TGTGCCAGCAGCCCCCGGCCGCTAGCTTCCTACGAGCAGTACTTC.

The J gene is TRBJ2-2, the V gene TRBV2; 10 nucleotides line up with TRBD2. Germline CDR1 and CDR2: SNHLY and FYNNEI. The CDR3 extends over 14 amino acids. V dropped 9 bases and J dropped 5; count of bases not matched to a gene: 6. The CDR3 protein is CARQAGGKTGELFF. The CDR3 DNA reads as TGTGCCAGGCAAGCGGGAGGGAAGACCGGGGAGCTGTTTTTT.

Remarks on this clone: At one end, the junction sequence differs from germline, possibly due to a read error. V and J are TRBV6-6 and TRBJ2-7; maybe TRBD2 (5 bases). The V gene's germline CDR1 is MNHNY and CDR2 SVGAGI (reference sequence). The CDR3 loop spans 14 amino acids. Written as DNA, the CDR3 is TGTGCCAGCAGCTACTCGACTAACGAACCGTCGCAGTACTTC. This gives the protein CASSYSTNEPSQYF.

The V gene is TRBV29-1, the J gene TRBJ2-5; possibly TRBD2 for D (5 bases). The CDR3 totals 13 residues. The germline V and J ends were trimmed by 4 bases and 2 bases, with 11 bases remaining between them. Germline CDR1 SQVTM, CDR2 ANQGSEA. The CDR3 reads CSVGVATQETQYF. The CDR3 coding sequence is TGCAGCGTTGGCGTAGCGACACAAGAGACCCAGTACTTC.

Concerning this clone itself: Other DNA sequences within the sample encode an identical CDR3. The rearrangement uses TRBV13 and TRBJ2-3, with 12 bases aligning to TRBD2. The CDR3 spans 17 residues. Germline V gene sequence: CDR1 PRHDT, CDR2 FYEKMQ (reference sequence). The V gene end was trimmed by 5 bases and the J gene end by 5 bases; junction bases not matched to a gene: 11. CDR3 amino acids: CASSPPTSGRAGDTQYF. CDR3 coding DNA: TGTGCCAGCAGCCCCCCGACTAGCGGGAGAGCAGGAGATACGCAGTATTTT.

This clone was seen more than once but under ten times. The rearrangement links TRBV5-1 to TRBJ2-2; D is ambiguous. Germline-derived CDR1 and CDR2 are SGHRS and YFSETQ. V was shortened by 0 bases and J by 1 base, with 10 bases between the two germline ends. The CDR3 sequence is 16 residues long. The CDR3 reads CASSLEPNKNTGELFF. The CDR3 bases are TGCGCCAGCAGCTTGGAACCAAATAAGAACACCGGGGAGCTGTTTTTT.

The chain carries TRBV2 and TRBJ2-3; 7 positions match TRBD2. Trimming at V came to 7 bases and at J to 1 base, leaving 2 bases not matched to a gene. The CDR3 has 13 residues. Germline lookup yields CDR1 SNHLY and CDR2 FYNNEI. The CDR3: CASTGLGTDTQYF. As DNA, the CDR3 is TGTGCCAGCACCGGACTAGGCACAGATACGCAGTATTTT.

This chain links TRBV6-4 with TRBJ1-6, with D unresolved. Germline-derived CDR1 and CDR2 are MRHNA and SNTAGT. Trimming stripped 8 bases from V and 0 bases from J, with 14 bases between. The CDR3 is 16 amino acids. Here the CDR3 DNA reads TGTGCCAGCTTTAGTCCCGGAGGCTCCTATAATTCACCCCTCCACTTT. It translates to CASFSPGGSYNSPLHF.

In its sample, this clone was seen once. The chain joins TRBV10-3 to TRBJ1-5, with D possibly TRBD1 on 6 matching bases. In germline, CDR1 is ENHRY, CDR2 SYGVKD. The CDR3 sequence is 14 residues long. Trimming took 5 bases from V and 3 from J, leaving 11 bases between them. The CDR3 protein is CAISPGTNNQPQHF. CDR3 bases: TGTGCCATCAGTCCCGGGACAAACAATCAGCCCCAGCATTTT.

The chain links TRBV27 to TRBJ2-3; D not certain. The length of the CDR3 is 13 residues. The germline V gene encodes CDR1 MNHEY and CDR2 SMNVEV (reference sequence). Deletions cut 2 bases from V and 4 bases from J, with 7 bases between. The CDR3 DNA reads TGTGCCAGCAGTTTAGGGGTTCCAGATACGCAGTATTTT. Amino acid sequence: CASSLGVPDTQYF.

This sequence joins TRBV28 and TRBJ2-7; TRBD1 agrees at 9 bases. This CDR3 is built from 15 residues. CDR1 is MDHEN and CDR2 is SYDVKM in the germline V gene. V was clipped by 4 bases and J by 3 bases; unmatched bases: 7. CDR3 loop: CASSWGLTGGYEQYF. The CDR3 bases are TGTGCCAGCAGTTGGGGATTGACAGGGGGCTACGAGCAGTACTTC.

This clone has a single count. The CDR3 bases are TGTGCCAGTAGTACCCTGGGGCTAGCGGTGAACACCGGGGAGCTGTTTTTT. Its protein product is CASSTLGLAVNTGELFF. V usage is TRBV19 and J usage is TRBJ2-2; TRBD2 aligns across 7 bases. Germline-derived CDR1 and CDR2 are LNHDA and SQIVND (reference sequence). V shed 4 bases, J shed 1 base, and the junction held 9 bases outside the gene matches. CDR3 size: 17 residues.

V is TRBV4-2 and J is TRBJ2-3, with D unclear. The CDR3 is 14 residues long. Trimming took 0 bases from V and 0 from J, leaving 4 bases between them. Per the germline V gene, CDR1 is LGHNA and CDR2 is YNFKEQ. In nucleotides, the CDR3 is TGTGCCAGCAGCCAAGATCTTAGCACAGATACGCAGTATTTT. Protein: CASSQDLSTDTQYF.

In this sample, this clone turned up a few times. The CDR3: CASSGNTGELFF. As DNA, the CDR3 is TGTGCCAGCAGCGGGAACACCGGGGAGCTGTTTTTT. The chain joins TRBV9 to TRBJ2-2; D gene ambiguous. Trimming left V 3 bases short and J 1 base short, with 1 base between. This CDR3 spans 12 amino acids. Germline loops: CDR1 SGDLS, CDR2 YYNGEE.

The J gene is TRBJ2-7, the V gene TRBV2; the D call may be TRBD1 or TRBD2 (6 bases each). The CDR3 runs 14 residues. The germline CDR1 and CDR2 sequences are SNHLY and FYNNEI. Trimming left V 7 bases short and J 4 bases short, with 17 bases between. CDR3 nucleotide sequence: TGTGCCAGCACCGAGGGGGGTCGTAGATACGAGCAGTACTTC. Translation: CASTEGGRRYEQYF.

About this clone: The same CDR3 is also encoded by other DNA sequences in this sample. The rearrangement uses TRBV18 and TRBJ1-2; D perhaps matches TRBD1 (5 bases). Per the germline V gene, CDR1 is KGHSH and CDR2 is LQKENI. The CDR3 has 16 residues. Between the trimmed V and J ends, which lost 1 base and 2 bases, there was a span of 14 bases. The CDR3 sequence: CASSPRRVGANYGYTF. The CDR3 nucleotides read TGTGCCAGCTCACCACGACGAGTAGGGGCCAACTATGGCTACACCTTC.

The V gene is TRBV12-2, the J gene TRBJ1-1; TRBD1 reflects the table's D call only, with no check against the DNA. TRBV12-2 is noted as a pseudogene. This CDR3 is 15 amino acids long. The CDR3: CASRLYKDRNTEAFF. The DNA of the CDR3 is TGTGCAAGTCGCTTATACAAGGACAGGAACACTGAAGCTTTCTTT.

CDR3 DNA: TGTGCCAGCAGCTCTGGGGCCAACGTCCTGACTTTC. Translation gives CASSSGANVLTF. This chain links TRBV25-1 with TRBJ2-6, with no clear D. The CDR3 is made up of 12 amino acids. Deletions cut 6 bases from V and 0 bases from J, with 0 bases between. The germline V gene encodes CDR1 MGHDK and CDR2 SYGVNS.

The CDR3 nucleotides read TGTGCCAGCAGCTATATTGGGGGACTAGTTGACGAGCAGTACTTC. Translating gives CASSYIGGLVDEQYF. The J gene is TRBJ2-7, the V gene TRBV7-8, with TRBD2 matching over 8 bases. V lost 4 bases and J lost 5; bases outside the gene matches: 10. Germline V gene sequence: CDR1 SGHVS, CDR2 FQNEAQ. This CDR3 has 15 amino acids.